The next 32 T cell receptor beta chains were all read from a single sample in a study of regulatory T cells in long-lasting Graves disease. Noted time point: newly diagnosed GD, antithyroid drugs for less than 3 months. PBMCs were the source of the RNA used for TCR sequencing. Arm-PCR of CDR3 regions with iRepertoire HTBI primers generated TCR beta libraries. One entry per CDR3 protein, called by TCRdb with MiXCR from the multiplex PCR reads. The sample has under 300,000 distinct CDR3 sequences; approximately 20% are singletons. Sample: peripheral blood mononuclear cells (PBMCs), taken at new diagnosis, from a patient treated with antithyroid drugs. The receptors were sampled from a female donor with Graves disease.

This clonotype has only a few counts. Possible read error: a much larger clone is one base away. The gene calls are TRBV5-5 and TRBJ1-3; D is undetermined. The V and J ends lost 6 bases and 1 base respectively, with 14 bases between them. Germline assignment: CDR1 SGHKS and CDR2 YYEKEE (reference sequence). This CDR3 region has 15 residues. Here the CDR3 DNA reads TGTGCCAGCATCTTTGCCCCTCCGTCTGGAAACACCATATATTTT. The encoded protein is CASIFAPPSGNTIYF.

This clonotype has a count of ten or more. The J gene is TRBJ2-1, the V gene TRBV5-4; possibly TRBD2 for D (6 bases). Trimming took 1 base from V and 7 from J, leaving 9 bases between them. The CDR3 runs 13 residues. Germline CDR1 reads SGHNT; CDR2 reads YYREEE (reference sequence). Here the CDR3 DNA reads TGTGCCAGCAGCTTGCGGGGAGGAAATGAGCAGTTCTTC. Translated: CASSLRGGNEQFF.

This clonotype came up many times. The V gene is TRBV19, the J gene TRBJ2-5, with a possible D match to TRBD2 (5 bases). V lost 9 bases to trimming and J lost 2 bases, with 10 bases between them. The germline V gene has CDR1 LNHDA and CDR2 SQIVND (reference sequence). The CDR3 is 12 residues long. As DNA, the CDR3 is TGTGCCAGCAGCACGGGGCAAGAGACCCAGTACTTC. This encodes CASSTGQETQYF.

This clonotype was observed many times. CDR3 nucleotides: TGTGCCAGTATGGGAGACTTACCCTATGGCTACACCTTC. Protein sequence: CASMGDLPYGYTF. The chain carries TRBV19 and TRBJ1-2; no firm D call. The CDR3 has 13 amino acids. Germline V gene lookup returns CDR1 LNHDA and CDR2 SQIVND (reference sequence). Between the trimmed V and J ends, which lost 7 bases and 4 bases, there was a span of 13 bases.

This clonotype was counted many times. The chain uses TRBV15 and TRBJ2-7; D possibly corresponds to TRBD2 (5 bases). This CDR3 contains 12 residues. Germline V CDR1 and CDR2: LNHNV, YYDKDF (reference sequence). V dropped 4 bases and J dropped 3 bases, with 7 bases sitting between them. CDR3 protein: CATSTTSYEQYF. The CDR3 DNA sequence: TGTGCCACCAGCACCACTAGCTACGAGCAGTACTTC.

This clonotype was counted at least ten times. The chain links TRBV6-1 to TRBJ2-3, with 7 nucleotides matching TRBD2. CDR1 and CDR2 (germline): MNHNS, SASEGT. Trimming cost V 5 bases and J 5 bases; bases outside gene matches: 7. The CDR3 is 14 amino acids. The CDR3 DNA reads TGTGCCAGCAGTCTCGTCGGGAGGAGAGATACGCAGTATTTT. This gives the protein CASSLVGRRDTQYF.

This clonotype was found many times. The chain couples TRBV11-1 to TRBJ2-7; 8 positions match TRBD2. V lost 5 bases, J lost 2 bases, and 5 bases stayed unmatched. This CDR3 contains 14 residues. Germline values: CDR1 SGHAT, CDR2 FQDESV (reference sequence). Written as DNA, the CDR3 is TGTGCCAGCAGCGTCACTAGCGGAGCCTACGAGCAGTACTTC. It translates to CASSVTSGAYEQYF.

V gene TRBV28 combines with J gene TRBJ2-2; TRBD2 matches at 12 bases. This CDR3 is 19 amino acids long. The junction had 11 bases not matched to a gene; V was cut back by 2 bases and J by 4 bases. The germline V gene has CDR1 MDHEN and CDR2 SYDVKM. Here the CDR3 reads CASSLTASGRARRTGELFF. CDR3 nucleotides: TGTGCCAGCAGTTTAACGGCTAGCGGGAGGGCCCGCCGCACCGGGGAGCTGTTTTTT.

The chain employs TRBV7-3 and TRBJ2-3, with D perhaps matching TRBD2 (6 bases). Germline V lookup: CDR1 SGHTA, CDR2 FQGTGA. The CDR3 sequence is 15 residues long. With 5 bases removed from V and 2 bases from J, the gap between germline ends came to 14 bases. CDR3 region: CASSLRGRYTDTQYF. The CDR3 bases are TGTGCCAGCAGCCTGCGGGGAAGATACACAGATACGCAGTATTTT.

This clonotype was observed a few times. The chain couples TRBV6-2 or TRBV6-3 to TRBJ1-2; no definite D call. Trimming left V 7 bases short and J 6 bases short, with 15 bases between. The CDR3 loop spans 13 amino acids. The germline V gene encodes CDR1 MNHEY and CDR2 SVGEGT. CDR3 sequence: CASMSSLANGYTF. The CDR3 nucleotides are TGTGCCAGCATGAGCAGTTTAGCGAATGGCTACACCTTC.

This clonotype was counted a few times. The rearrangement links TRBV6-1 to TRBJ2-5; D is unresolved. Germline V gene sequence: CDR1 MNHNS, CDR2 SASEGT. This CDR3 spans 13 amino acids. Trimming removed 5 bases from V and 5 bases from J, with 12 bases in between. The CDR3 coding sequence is TGTGCCAGCAGTACTTGGTTGGGGGAGACCCAGTACTTC. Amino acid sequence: CASSTWLGETQYF.

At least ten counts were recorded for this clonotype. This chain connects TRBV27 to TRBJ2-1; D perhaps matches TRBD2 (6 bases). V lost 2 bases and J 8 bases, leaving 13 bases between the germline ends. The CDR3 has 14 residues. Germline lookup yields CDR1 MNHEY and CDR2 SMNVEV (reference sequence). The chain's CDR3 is CASSLAGSDYEQFF. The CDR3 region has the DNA TGTGCCAGCAGTTTAGCGGGAAGTGACTATGAGCAGTTCTTC.

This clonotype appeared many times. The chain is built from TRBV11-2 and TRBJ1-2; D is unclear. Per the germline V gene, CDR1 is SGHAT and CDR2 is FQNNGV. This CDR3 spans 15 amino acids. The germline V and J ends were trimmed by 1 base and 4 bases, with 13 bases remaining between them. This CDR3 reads CASSLGRAPSYGYTF. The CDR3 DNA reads TGTGCCAGCAGCTTAGGCAGAGCTCCCAGCTATGGCTACACCTTC. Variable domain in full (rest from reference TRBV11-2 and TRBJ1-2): EAGVAQSPRYKIIEKRQSVAFWCNPISGHATLYWYQQILGQGPKLLIQFQNNGVVDDSQLPKDRFSAERLKGVDSTLKIQPAKLEDSAVYLCASSLGRAPSYGYTFGSGTRLTVV.

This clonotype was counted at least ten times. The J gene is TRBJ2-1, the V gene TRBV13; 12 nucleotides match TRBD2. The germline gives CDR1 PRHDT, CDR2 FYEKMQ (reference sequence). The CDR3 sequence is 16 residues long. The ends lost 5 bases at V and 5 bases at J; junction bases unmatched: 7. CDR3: CASSRGLAGSDNEQFF. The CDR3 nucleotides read TGTGCCAGCAGCAGGGGACTAGCGGGCAGTGACAATGAGCAGTTCTTC.

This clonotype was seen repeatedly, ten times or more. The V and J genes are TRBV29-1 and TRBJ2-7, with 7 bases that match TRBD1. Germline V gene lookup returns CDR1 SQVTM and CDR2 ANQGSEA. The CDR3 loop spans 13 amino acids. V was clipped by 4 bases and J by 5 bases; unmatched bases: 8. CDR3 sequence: CSVGQGPVDEQYF. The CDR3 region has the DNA TGCAGCGTTGGACAGGGACCGGTCGACGAGCAGTACTTC.

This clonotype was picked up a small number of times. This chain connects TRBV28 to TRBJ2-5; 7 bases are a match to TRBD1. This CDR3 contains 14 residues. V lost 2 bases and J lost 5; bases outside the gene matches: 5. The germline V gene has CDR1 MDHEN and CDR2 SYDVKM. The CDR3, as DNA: TGTGCCAGCAGTTTAAAGGGGGCAGGGGAGACCCAGTACTTC. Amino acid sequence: CASSLKGAGETQYF.

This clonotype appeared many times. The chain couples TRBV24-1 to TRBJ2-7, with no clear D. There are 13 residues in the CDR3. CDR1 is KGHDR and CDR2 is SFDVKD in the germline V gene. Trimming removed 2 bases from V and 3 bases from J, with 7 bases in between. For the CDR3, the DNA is TGTGCCACCAGTGATTCGAACTACTACGAGCAGTACTTC. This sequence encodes CATSDSNYYEQYF.

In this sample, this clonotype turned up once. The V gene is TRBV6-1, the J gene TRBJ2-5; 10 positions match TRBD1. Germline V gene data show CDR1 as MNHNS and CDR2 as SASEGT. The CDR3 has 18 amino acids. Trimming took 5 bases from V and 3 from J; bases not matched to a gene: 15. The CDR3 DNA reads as TGTGCCAGCAGTACCGGGACAGGGGTGGGTACTATGGAAGAGACCCAGTACTTC. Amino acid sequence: CASSTGTGVGTMEETQYF.

CDR3 DNA: TGTGCCAGCAGTGAAGCCAGGGGCACAGATACGCAGTATTTT. It encodes CASSEARGTDTQYF. The rearrangement uses TRBV6-2 or TRBV6-3 and TRBJ2-3, with a weak D call TRBD1 (5 bases). This CDR3 is built from 14 residues. V gave up 5 bases and J gave up 1 base, with 10 bases separating them. Per germline, CDR1 MNHEY and CDR2 SVGEGT.

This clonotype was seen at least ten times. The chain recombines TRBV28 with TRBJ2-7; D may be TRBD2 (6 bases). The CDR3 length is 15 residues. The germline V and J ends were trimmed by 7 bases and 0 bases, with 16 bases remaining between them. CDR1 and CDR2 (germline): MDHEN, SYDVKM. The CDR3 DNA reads TGTGCCAGCAATTCGGAGGGTGGGGTCTCCTACGAGCAGTACTTC. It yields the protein CASNSEGGVSYEQYF.

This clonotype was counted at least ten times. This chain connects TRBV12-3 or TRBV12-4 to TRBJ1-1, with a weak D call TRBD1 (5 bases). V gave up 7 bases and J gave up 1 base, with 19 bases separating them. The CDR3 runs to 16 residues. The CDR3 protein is CASTTRVRGRNTEAFF. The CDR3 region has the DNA TGTGCCAGCACCACCCGGGTAAGGGGTAGGAACACTGAAGCTTTCTTT.

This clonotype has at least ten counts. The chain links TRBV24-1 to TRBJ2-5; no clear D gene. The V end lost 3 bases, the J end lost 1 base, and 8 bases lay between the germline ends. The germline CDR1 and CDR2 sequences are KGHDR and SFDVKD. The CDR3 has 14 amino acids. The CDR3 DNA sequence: TGTGCCACCAGTGATCCTACTACCCAAGAGACCCAGTACTTC. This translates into CATSDPTTQETQYF.

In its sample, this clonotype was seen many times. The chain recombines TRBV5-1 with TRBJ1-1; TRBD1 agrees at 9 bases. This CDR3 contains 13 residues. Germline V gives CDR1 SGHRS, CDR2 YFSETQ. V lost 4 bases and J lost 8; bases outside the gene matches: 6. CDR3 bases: TGCGCCAGCAGCCCGGGACAGGGTCAGGAAGCTTTCTTT. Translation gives CASSPGQGQEAFF.

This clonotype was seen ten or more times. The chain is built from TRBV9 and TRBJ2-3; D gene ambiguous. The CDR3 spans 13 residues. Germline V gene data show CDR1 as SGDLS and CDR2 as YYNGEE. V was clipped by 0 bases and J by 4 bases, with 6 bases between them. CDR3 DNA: TGTGCCAGCAGCGTAGATGGGCCAGATACGCAGTATTTT. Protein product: CASSVDGPDTQYF.

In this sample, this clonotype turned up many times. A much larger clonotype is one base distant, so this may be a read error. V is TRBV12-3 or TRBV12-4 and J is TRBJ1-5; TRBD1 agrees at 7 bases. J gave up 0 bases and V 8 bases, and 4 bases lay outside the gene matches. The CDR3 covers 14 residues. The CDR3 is CASGQEASNQPQHF. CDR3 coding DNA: TGTGCCAGCGGACAGGAGGCTAGCAATCAGCCCCAGCATTTT.

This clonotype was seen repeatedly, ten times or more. Here the CDR3 DNA reads TGTGCCAGCAGCTTAGCCCAGGGCGTCGCCTATGGCTACACCTTC. Its translation: CASSLAQGVAYGYTF. This sequence joins TRBV7-2 and TRBJ1-2; D might be TRBD1 (5 bases). The CDR3 covers 15 residues. The germline gives CDR1 SGHTA, CDR2 FQGNSA. V lost 0 bases, J lost 4 bases, and 12 bases lay in between.

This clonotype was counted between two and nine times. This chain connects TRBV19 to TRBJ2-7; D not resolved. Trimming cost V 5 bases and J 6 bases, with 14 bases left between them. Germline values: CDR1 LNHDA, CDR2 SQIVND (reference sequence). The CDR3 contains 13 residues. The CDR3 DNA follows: TGTGCCAGTAGTTCATCCCCGACGTCCGAGCAGTACTTC. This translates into CASSSSPTSEQYF.

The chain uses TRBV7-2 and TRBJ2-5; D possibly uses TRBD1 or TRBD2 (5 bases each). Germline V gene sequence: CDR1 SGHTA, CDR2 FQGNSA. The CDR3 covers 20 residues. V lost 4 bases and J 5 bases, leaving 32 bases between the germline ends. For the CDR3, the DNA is TGTGCCAGCAGCTCCTACCCCCGGGACCGGTTTAACCTTCGCCTGGAGACCCAGTACTTC. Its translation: CASSSYPRDRFNLRLETQYF.

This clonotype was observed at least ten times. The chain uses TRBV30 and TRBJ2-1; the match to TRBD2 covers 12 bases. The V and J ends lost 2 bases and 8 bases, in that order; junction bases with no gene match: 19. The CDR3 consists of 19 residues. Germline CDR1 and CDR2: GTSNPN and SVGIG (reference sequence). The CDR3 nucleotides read TGTGCCTGGAGTCCCCTTCCAGGACTAGCGGGACCCTCAGGGGATGAGCAGTTCTTC. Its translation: CAWSPLPGLAGPSGDEQFF.

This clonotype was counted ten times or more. The CDR3 bases are TGTGCCAGTAGTATGCCCCAAGAGACCCAGTACTTC. This translates into CASSMPQETQYF. This chain connects TRBV19 to TRBJ2-1; no clear D gene. The end of the DNA fits TRBJ2-5 better, so the J call may be wrong. The CDR3 is 12 amino acids. Germline CDR1 is LNHDA and CDR2 is SQIVND (reference sequence).

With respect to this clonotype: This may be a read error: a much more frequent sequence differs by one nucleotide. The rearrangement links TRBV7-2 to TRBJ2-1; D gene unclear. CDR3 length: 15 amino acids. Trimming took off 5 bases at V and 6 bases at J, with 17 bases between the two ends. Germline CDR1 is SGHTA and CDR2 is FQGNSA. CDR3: CASSPTRIGINEQFF. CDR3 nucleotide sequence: TGTGCCAGCAGCCCCACCCGGATAGGGATCAATGAGCAGTTCTTC.

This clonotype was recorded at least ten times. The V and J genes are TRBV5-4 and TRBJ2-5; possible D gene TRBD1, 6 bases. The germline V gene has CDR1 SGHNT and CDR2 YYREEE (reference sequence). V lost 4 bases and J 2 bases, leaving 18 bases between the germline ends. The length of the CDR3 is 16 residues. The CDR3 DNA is TGTGCCAGCAGCAGTAGCCCCGCAGGGGAGCAAGAGACCCAGTACTTC. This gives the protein CASSSSPAGEQETQYF.